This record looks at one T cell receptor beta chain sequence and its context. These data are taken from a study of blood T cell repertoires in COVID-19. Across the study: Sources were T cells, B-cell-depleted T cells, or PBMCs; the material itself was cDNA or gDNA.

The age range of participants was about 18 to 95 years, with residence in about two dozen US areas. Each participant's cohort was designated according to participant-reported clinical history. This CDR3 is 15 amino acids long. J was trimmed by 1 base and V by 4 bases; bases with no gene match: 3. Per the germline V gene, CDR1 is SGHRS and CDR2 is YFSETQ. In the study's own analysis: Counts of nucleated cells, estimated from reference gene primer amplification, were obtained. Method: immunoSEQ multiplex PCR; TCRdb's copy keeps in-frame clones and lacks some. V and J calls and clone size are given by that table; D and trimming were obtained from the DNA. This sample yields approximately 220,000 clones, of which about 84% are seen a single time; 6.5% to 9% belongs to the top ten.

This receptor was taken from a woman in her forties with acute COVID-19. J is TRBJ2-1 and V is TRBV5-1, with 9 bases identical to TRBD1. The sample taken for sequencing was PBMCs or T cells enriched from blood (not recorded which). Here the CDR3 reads CASSRDRASYNEQFF. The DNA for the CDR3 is TGCGCCAGCAGCCGGGACAGGGCATCCTACAATGAGCAGTTCTTC.